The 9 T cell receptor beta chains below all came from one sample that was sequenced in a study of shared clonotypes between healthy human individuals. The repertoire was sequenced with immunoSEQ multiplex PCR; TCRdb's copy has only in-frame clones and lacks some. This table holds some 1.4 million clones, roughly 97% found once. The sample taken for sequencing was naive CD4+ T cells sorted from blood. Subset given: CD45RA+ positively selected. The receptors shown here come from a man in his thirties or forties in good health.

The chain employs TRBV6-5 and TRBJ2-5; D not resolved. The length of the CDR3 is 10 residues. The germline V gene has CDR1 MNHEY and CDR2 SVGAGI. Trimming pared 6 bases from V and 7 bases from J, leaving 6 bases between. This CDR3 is CASSLRTQYF. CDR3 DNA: TGTGCCAGCAGCCTGAGGACCCAGTACTTC.

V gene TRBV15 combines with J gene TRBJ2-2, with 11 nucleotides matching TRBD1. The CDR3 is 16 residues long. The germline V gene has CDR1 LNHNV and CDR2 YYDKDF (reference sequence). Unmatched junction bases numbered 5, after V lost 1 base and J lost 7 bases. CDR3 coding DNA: TGTGCCACCAGCAGAGTACGGGGACAGGGGGTCGGGGAGCTGTTTTTT. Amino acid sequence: CATSRVRGQGVGELFF.

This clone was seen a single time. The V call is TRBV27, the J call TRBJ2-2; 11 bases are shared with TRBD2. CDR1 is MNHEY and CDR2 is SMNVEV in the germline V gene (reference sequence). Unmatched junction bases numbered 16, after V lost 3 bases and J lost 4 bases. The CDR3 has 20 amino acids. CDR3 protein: CASSFRLGVAGGPVTGELFF. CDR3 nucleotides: TGTGCCAGCAGTTTTCGGCTGGGGGTAGCGGGAGGGCCGGTCACCGGGGAGCTGTTTTTT.

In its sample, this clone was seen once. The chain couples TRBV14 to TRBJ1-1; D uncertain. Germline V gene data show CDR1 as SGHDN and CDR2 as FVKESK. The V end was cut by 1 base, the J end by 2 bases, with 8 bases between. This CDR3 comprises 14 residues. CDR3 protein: CASSQGLGNTEAFF. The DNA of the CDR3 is TGTGCCAGCAGCCAAGGATTGGGAAACACTGAAGCTTTCTTT.

This CDR3 is CASRLDRGLGEQFF. CDR3 coding DNA: TGTGCCAGCAGGCTTGACAGGGGGCTAGGTGAGCAGTTCTTC. This chain connects TRBV5-4 to TRBJ2-1, with 10 bases lining up with TRBD1. This CDR3 region has 14 residues. V was clipped by 5 bases and J by 9 bases; unmatched bases: 8. Germline CDR1 and CDR2: SGHNT and YYREEE (reference sequence).

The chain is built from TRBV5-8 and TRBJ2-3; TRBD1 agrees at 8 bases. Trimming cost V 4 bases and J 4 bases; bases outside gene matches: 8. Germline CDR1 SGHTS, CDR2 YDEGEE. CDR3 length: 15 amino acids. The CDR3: CASSPTGVVADTQYF. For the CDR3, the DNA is TGTGCCAGCAGCCCGACAGGGGTTGTCGCAGATACGCAGTATTTT.

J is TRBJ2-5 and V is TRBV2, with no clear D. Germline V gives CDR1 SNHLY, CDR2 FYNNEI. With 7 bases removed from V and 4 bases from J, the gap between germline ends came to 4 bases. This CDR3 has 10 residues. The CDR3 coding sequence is TGTGCCAGCAAAGGAGAGACCCAGTACTTC. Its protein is CASKGETQYF.

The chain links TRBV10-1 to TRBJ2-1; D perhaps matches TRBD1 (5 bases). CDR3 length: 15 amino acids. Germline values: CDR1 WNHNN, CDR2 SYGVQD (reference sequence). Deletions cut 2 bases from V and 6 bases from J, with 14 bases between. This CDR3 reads CASSEGALTPNEQFF. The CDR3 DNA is TGCGCCAGCAGTGAGGGGGCTTTAACCCCCAATGAGCAGTTCTTC.

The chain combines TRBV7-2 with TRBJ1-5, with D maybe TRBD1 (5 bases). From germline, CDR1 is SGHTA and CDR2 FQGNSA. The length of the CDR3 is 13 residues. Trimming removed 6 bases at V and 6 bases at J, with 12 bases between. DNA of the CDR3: TGTGCCAGCAGTCAAGTCCAGGGTCAGCCCCAGCATTTT. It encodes CASSQVQGQPQHF.